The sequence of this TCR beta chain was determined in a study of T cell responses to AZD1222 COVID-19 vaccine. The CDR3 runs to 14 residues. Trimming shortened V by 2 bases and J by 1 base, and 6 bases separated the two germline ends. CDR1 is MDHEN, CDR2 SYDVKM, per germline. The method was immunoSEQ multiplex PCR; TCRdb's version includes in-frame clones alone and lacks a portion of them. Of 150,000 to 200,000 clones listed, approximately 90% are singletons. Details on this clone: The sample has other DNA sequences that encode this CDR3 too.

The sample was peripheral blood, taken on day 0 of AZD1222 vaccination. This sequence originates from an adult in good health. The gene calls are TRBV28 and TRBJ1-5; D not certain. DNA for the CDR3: TGTGCCAGCAGTTTAATCGGGAGCAATCAGCCCCAGCATTTT. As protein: CASSLIGSNQPQHF.